These 20 T cell receptor beta chains were all obtained from the same sample, sequenced in a study of vaccination effects on CD4 cells after COVID-19. No antigen is known for these receptors. The assay was immunoSEQ multiplex PCR, and TCRdb's table has in-frame clones only and misses some. Of around 24,000 clones listed, roughly four fifths are singletons. Pools of viral peptides were used by the ViraFEST assay to expand antigen-specific CD4+ T cells ahead of sequencing. CD4+ T cells were isolated after around 10 days of culture. Each participant received a vaccine that was either BNT162b2 or mRNA-1273, given as two doses. The sequenced sample was CD4+ T cells from PBMCs cultured with SARS-CoV-2 spike peptides, obtained after COVID-19 vaccination. The receptors were sampled from a human donor who received a COVID-19 vaccine. Some clones in this sample may be carry-over from other donors' samples.

V is TRBV2 and J is TRBJ2-1; 12 bases map to TRBD2. CDR3 size: 15 residues. Germline V gene lookup returns CDR1 SNHLY and CDR2 FYNNEI. V was pared by 10 bases and J by 7 bases, with 11 bases of the junction left unmatched. CDR3 in DNA: TGTGCCACCAGAACCGGACTAGCGGGGTTAAATGAGCAGTTCTTC. Translation: CATRTGLAGLNEQFF.

This chain connects TRBV28 to TRBJ1-5; D is ambiguous. Germline-derived CDR1 and CDR2 are MDHEN and SYDVKM. The V end lost 3 bases, the J end lost 4 bases, and 16 bases lay between the germline ends. The CDR3 spans 16 residues. The CDR3 sequence: CASSFRAEYYNQPQHF. The CDR3 bases are TGTGCCAGCAGTTTCCGGGCAGAGTATTATAATCAGCCCCAGCATTTT.

The table lists this clone with a few counts. The chain recombines TRBV3-1 (or the pseudogene TRBV3-2) with TRBJ2-2; D remains unclear. This CDR3 contains 12 residues. Germline CDR1 and CDR2: LGHDT and YNNKEL (reference sequence). With 7 bases removed from V and 8 bases from J, the gap between germline ends came to 11 bases. The CDR3 region has the DNA TGTGCCAGCACCAAACCTGGGGGGGAGCTGTTTTTT. Translation: CASTKPGGELFF.

The chain carries TRBV5-1 and TRBJ2-5, with no clear D. Germline-derived CDR1 and CDR2 are SGHRS and YFSETQ. Trimming pared 1 base from V and 0 bases from J, leaving 13 bases between. The CDR3 consists of 16 residues. CDR3 residues: CASSLRSAVYQETQYF. In DNA, the CDR3 is TGCGCCAGCAGCTTGAGGTCTGCTGTGTACCAAGAGACCCAGTACTTC.

This clone has just one count. The chain carries TRBV6-5 and TRBJ2-7, with TRBD1 matching over 8 bases. This CDR3 is built from 15 residues. V was pared by 8 bases and J by 0 bases, with 9 bases of the junction left unmatched. Germline V CDR1 and CDR2: MNHEY, SVGAGI. CDR3 DNA sequence: TGTGCCAGCGGGAGGACAGGGCTTTTCTCCTACGAGCAGTACGTC. Encoded protein: CASGRTGLFSYEQYV.

In its sample, this clone was seen a few times. The rearrangement uses TRBV4-2 and TRBJ1-1; no reliable D call. This CDR3 has 15 residues. Trimming cost V 0 bases and J 0 bases, with 8 bases left between them. From germline, CDR1 is LGHNA and CDR2 YNFKEQ. Here the CDR3 DNA reads TGTGCCAGCAGCCAAGAACGGTACGTGAACACTGAAGCTTTCTTT. This gives the protein CASSQERYVNTEAFF.

The V call is TRBV10-2, the J call TRBJ1-2; possibly TRBD1 for D (5 bases). Per the germline V gene, CDR1 is WSHSY and CDR2 is SAAADI. The CDR3 is 14 amino acids. V lost 7 bases to trimming and J lost 2 bases, with 14 bases between them. The CDR3 DNA follows: TGCGCCAGCACCCGAAGGGGCCAGAACTATGGCTACACCTTC. It specifies CASTRRGQNYGYTF.

The chain links TRBV3-1 (or the pseudogene TRBV3-2) to TRBJ2-5; 7 bases fit TRBD1. Germline assignment: CDR1 LGHDT and CDR2 YNNKEL (reference sequence). This CDR3 has 14 residues. V lost 5 bases to trimming and J lost 5 bases; unmatched junction nucleotides: 8. The CDR3 DNA sequence: TGTGCCAGCAGCGGAACAGGGGTTGGGGAGACCCAGTACTTC. This encodes CASSGTGVGETQYF.

The V gene is TRBV5-8, the J gene TRBJ2-3, with D unresolved. The V end lost 0 bases, the J end lost 0 bases, and 8 bases lay between the germline ends. CDR3 length: 15 amino acids. In germline, CDR1 is SGHTS, CDR2 YDEGEE. DNA for the CDR3: TGTGCCAGCAGCTTGGCGCCCCGTAGCACAGATACGCAGTATTTT. Translating it yields CASSLAPRSTDTQYF.

The chain recombines TRBV7-7 with TRBJ2-5, with 7 bases lining up with TRBD2. This CDR3 spans 15 amino acids. Trimming cost V 0 bases and J 6 bases; bases outside gene matches: 7. CDR1 is SSHAT, CDR2 FNYEAQ, per germline (reference sequence). The CDR3: CASSLAATSMQTQYF. DNA for the CDR3: TGTGCCAGCAGCTTAGCAGCGACTAGCATGCAGACCCAGTACTTC. Looking up the rest from reference TRBV7-7 and TRBJ2-5 gives the full variable domain: GAGVSQSPRYKVTKRGQDVTLRCDPISSHATLYWYQQALGQGPEFLTYFNYEAQPDKSGLPSDRFSAERPEGSISTLTIQRTEQRDSAMYRCASSLAATSMQTQYFGPGTRLLVL.

This clone appeared a single time. The chain carries TRBV29-1 and TRBJ2-3, with D hard to call. This CDR3 has 13 residues. The V gene lost 3 bases and the J gene lost 2 bases, with 9 bases spanning the gap. Germline CDR1 SQVTM, CDR2 ANQGSEA. The CDR3 DNA sequence: TGCAGCGTTGATCTCAACCCCACAGATACGCAGTATTTT. It specifies CSVDLNPTDTQYF.

This clone was seen a few times. CDR3 sequence reads: CASSPAGTPYEQYV. CDR3 coding DNA: TGTGCCAGCTCACCGGCGGGGACACCCTACGAGCAGTACGTC. The chain combines TRBV18 with TRBJ2-7, with D possibly being TRBD1 or TRBD2 (6 bases each). Trimming cost V 3 bases and J 2 bases, with 11 bases left between them. This CDR3 contains 14 residues. Germline lookup yields CDR1 KGHSH and CDR2 LQKENI.

The chain recombines TRBV30 with TRBJ1-4, with D unclear. Germline values: CDR1 GTSNPN, CDR2 SVGIG (reference sequence). V gave up 2 bases and J gave up 7 bases, with 17 bases separating them. The CDR3 sequence is 15 residues long. CDR3 sequence (DNA): TGTGCCTGGAGTCTCAACACGGGGATTTTTGAAAAACTGTTTTTT. Translation gives CAWSLNTGIFEKLFF.

The chain couples TRBV18 to TRBJ1-2; 9 bases are shared with TRBD1. CDR1 and CDR2 from the germline V gene are KGHSH and LQKENI. CDR3 size: 14 residues. V gave up 3 bases and J gave up 7 bases; unmatched junction bases: 6. As DNA, the CDR3 is TGTGCCAGCTCACCCGGGACAGGGAGGACTGGCTACACCTTC. Translation: CASSPGTGRTGYTF.

The gene calls are TRBV2 and TRBJ1-2, with a weak D call TRBD1 (5 bases). Per the germline V gene, CDR1 is SNHLY and CDR2 is FYNNEI. V was clipped by 6 bases and J by 8 bases, with 19 bases between them. The CDR3 contains 14 residues. CDR3 in DNA: TGTGCCAGCAGGGCCTACACAGGACCAGAGGGCTACACCTTC. Translating it yields CASRAYTGPEGYTF.

The J gene is TRBJ1-2, the V gene TRBV3-1 (or the pseudogene TRBV3-2), with TRBD1 matching 9 bases. Unmatched junction bases numbered 7, after V lost 4 bases and J lost 7 bases. Looked up from germline, CDR1 is LGHDT and CDR2 is YNNKEL (reference sequence). The length of the CDR3 is 14 residues. CDR3 nucleotide sequence: TGTGCCAGCAGCCCCCTGGGACAGGGAGGTGGCTACACCTTC. Translated: CASSPLGQGGGYTF.

A single count supports this clone. CDR3 protein: CASTRDRSGYEQYV. CDR3 DNA: TGTGCCTCGACTAGGGACAGGTCGGGATACGAGCAGTACGTC. The chain uses TRBV6-5 and TRBJ2-7; 8 bases line up with TRBD1. The CDR3 is 14 amino acids. CDR1 and CDR2 (germline): MNHEY, SVGAGI. V lost 11 bases and J lost 4; bases outside the gene matches: 13.

This rearrangement joins TRBV2 to TRBJ1-2; no firm D call. Per the germline V gene, CDR1 is SNHLY and CDR2 is FYNNEI. CDR3 size: 14 residues. The V gene lost 2 bases and the J gene lost 2 bases, with 9 bases spanning the gap. This CDR3 is CASSERPGNYGYTF. The CDR3, as DNA: TGTGCCAGCAGTGAACGTCCGGGGAACTATGGCTACACCTTC.

V and J are TRBV14 and TRBJ1-2; D is perhaps TRBD1 (5 bases). CDR1 is SGHDN, CDR2 FVKESK, per germline. Trimming shortened V by 3 bases and J by 5 bases, and 16 bases separated the two germline ends. The CDR3 is 15 amino acids. In DNA form, the CDR3 reads TGTGCCAGCAGCCACCAACCGGGACCCCCATATGGCTACACCTTC. Its translation: CASSHQPGPPYGYTF.

This chain connects TRBV27 to TRBJ1-2; 8 nucleotides line up with TRBD1. With V trimmed by 3 bases and J by 4 bases, 13 bases remained unmatched. CDR1 MNHEY and CDR2 SMNVEV come from the germline V gene (reference sequence). The CDR3 has 17 residues. CDR3: CASSLEVRQGSVYGYTF. DNA for the CDR3: TGTGCCAGCAGTTTGGAAGTTCGACAGGGGTCGGTCTATGGCTACACCTTC.